This TCR beta chain appears in the sequencing data of a study of blood T cells in healthy people across ages. With a J-beta primer mix and a sample-barcoded 5' primer, a second PCR ran about 7 to 12 cycles. From the 5' RACE reads, TCRdb called clonotypes with MiXCR, one entry per CDR3 protein. The sample lists hundreds of thousands of distinct CDR3 sequences, 62% occurring once. With regard to this clonotype: No antigen is known for it.

CDR3 length equals 16 residues. Trimming removed 0 bases at V and 3 bases at J, with 12 bases between. The germline V gene has CDR1 LGHNA and CDR2 YNFKEQ. Study-wide results and caveats: TCR beta diversity, measured per million T cells, fell in a roughly linear way with age.

The TCR was taken from a man aged 30-40 years in good health. J is TRBJ2-1 and V is TRBV4-2, with D perhaps TRBD1 or TRBD2 (5 bases each). Sequencing was performed on blood. In DNA form, the CDR3 reads TGTGCCAGCAGCCAAGACCGGGACCCAGACTACAATGAGCAGTTCTTC. As protein: CASSQDRDPDYNEQFF.